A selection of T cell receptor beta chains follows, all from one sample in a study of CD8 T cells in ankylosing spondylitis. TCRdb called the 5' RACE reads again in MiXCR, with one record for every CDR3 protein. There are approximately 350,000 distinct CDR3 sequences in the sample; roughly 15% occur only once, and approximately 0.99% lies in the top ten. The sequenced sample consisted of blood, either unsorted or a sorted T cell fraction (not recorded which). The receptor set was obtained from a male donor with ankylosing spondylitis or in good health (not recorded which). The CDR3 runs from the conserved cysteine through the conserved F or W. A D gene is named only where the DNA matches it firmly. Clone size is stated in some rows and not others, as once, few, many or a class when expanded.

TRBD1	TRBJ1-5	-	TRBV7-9	CASSEQGVSQPQHF	TGTGCCAGCAGCGAACAGGGGGTGAGTCAGCCCCAGCATTTT
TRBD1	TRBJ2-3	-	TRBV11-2	CASSLLVWGQGVGDTQYF	TGTGCCAGCAGCCTATTAGTATGGGGCCAGGGGGTAGGTGATACGCAGTATTTT
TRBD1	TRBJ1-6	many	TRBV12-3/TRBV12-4	CASSPGQYNSPLHF	TGTGCCAGCAGTCCGGGACAGTATAATTCACCCCTCCACTTT
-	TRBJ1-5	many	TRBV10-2	CASSESGSNQPQHF	TGTGCCAGCAGTGAATCTGGTAGCAATCAGCCCCAGCATTTT
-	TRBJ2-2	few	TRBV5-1	CASSNKGAGELFF	TGCGCCAGCAGCAATAAGGGTGCCGGGGAGCTGTTTTTT
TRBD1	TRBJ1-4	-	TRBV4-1	CASSSGTAPGRKLFF	TGCGCCAGCAGCTCAGGGACAGCCCCCGGGCGAAAACTGTTTTTT
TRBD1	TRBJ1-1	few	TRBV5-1	CASSWKGGAGTEAFF	TGCGCCAGCAGCTGGAAAGGGGGCGCGGGTACTGAAGCTTTCTTT
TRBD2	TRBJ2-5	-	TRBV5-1	CASSPGLAGIETQYF	TGCGCCAGCAGCCCAGGACTAGCGGGGATCGAGACCCAGTACTTC
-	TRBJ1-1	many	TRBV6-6	CASSYRDTEAFF	TGTGCCAGCAGTTACAGGGACACTGAAGCTTTCTTT
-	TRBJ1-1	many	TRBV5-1	CASSRGPDAEAFF	TGCGCCAGCAGCCGGGGACCGGATGCTGAAGCTTTCTTT
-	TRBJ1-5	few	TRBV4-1	CASSQPGGNNQPQHF	TGCGCCAGCAGCCAGCCCGGGGGAAACAATCAGCCCCAGCATTTT
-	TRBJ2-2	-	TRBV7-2	CASRGLGELFF	TGTGCCAGCAGGGGGTTAGGGGAGCTGTTTTTT
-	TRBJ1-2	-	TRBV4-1	CASIKDWDRGRGGYTF	TGCGCCAGCATCAAGGATTGGGACCGGGGGAGAGGTGGCTACACCTTC
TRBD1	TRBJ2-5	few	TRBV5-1	CASSTGTGLQETQYF	TGCGCCAGCAGCACCGGGACAGGACTCCAAGAGACCCAGTACTTC
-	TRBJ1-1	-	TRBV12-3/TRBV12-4	CASSFRGATEAFF	TGTGCCAGCAGTTTTCGTGGAGCCACTGAAGCTTTCTTT
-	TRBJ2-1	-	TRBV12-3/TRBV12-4	CASSTQGSSIRNEQFF	TGTGCCAGCAGTACCCAAGGGTCCTCAATCCGAAATGAGCAGTTCTTC
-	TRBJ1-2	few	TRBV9	CASSKDDYGYTF	TGTGCCAGCAGTAAGGACGACTATGGCTACACCTTC
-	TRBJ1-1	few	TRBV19	CASLATGVNTEAFF	TGTGCCAGTCTCGCGACAGGCGTGAACACTGAAGCTTTCTTT
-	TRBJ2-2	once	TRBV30	CAWAGLITGELFF	TGTGCCTGGGCGGGGCTGATAACCGGGGAGCTGTTTTTT
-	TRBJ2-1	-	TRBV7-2	CASSFTWGRTYNEQFF	TGTGCCAGCAGTTTTACGTGGGGGAGAACCTACAATGAGCAGTTCTTC
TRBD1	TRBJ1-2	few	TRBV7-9	CASSQSPTGGNNGYTF	TGTGCCAGCAGCCAGTCCCCGACAGGGGGCAATAATGGCTACACCTTC
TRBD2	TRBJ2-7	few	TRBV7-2	CASSPFKVLAGSEQYF	TGTGCCAGCAGCCCCTTCAAGGTTCTAGCGGGAAGCGAGCAGTACTTC
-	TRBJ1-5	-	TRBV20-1	CSASRPGNQPQHF	TGCAGTGCTAGTAGGCCAGGGAATCAGCCCCAGCATTTT
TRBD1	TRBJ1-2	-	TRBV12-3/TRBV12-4	CASSPAFRQGTYGYTF	TGTGCCAGCAGTCCCGCATTCCGACAGGGCACCTATGGCTACACCTTC
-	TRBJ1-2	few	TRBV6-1	CASSPDPDPRNYGYTF	TGTGCCAGCAGTCCAGATCCGGACCCTCGTAACTATGGCTACACCTTC
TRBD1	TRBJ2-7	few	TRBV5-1	CASRHDRGPSYEQYF	TGCGCCAGCAGACATGACAGGGGTCCCTCCTACGAGCAGTACTTC
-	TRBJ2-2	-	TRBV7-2	CASSLPVAAGELFF	TGTGCCAGCAGCCTTCCGGTCGCGGCCGGGGAGCTGTTTTTT
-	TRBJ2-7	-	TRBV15	CATSREYRLPGEQYF	TGTGCCACCAGCAGAGAGTACAGGCTACCGGGAGAGCAGTACTTC
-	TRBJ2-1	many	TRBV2	CASSVKISYNEQFF	TGTGCCAGCAGTGTTAAAATCTCCTACAATGAGCAGTTCTTC
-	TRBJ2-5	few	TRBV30	CAWSRQGETQYF	TGTGCCTGGAGCCGTCAGGGAGAGACCCAGTACTTC
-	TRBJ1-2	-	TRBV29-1	CSVGQSNYGYTF	TGCAGCGTCGGACAGTCTAACTATGGCTACACCTTC
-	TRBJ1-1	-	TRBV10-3	CAISGGRMNTEAFF	TGTGCCATCAGTGGGGGACGGATGAACACTGAAGCTTTCTTT
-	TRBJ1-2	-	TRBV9	CASSVAGYGGYTF	TGTGCCAGCAGCGTAGCTGGGTATGGTGGCTACACCTTC
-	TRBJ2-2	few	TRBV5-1	CASSLSGSNTGELFF	TGCGCCAGCAGCTTGAGCGGGTCGAACACCGGGGAGCTGTTTTTT
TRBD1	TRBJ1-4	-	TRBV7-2	CASSSRTTGDEKLFF	TGTGCCAGCAGCTCAAGGACTACAGGGGATGAAAAACTGTTTTTT
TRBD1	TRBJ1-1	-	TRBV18	CASSPRPGGADTEAFF	TGTGCCAGCTCACCTAGGCCAGGGGGCGCGGACACTGAAGCTTTCTTT
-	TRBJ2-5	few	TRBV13	CASSYSGGGETQYF	TGTGCCAGCAGCTACTCTGGGGGCGGGGAGACCCAGTACTTC
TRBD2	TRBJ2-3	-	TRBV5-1	CASSLTFSGGTDTQYF	TGCGCCAGCAGCCTAACCTTTAGCGGGGGGACAGATACGCAGTATTTT
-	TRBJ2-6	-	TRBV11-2	CASISGLGANVLTF	TGTGCCAGCATCTCCGGGCTAGGGGCCAACGTCCTGACTTTC
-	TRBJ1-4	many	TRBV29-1	CSAQRGGDEKLFF	TGCAGCGCCCAGAGGGGAGGGGATGAAAAACTGTTTTTT
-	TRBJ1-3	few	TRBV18	CASSPQNSGNTIYF	TGTGCCAGCTCACCACAAAATTCTGGAAACACCATATATTTT
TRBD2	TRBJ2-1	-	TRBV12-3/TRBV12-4	CASSLASGIRNEQFF	TGTGCCAGCAGTTTGGCTAGCGGGATTAGGAATGAGCAGTTCTTC
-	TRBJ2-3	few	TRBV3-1	CASSQEHPAQYF	TGTGCCAGCAGCCAAGAACATCCGGCGCAGTATTTT
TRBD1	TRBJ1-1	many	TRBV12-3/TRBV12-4	CASSLGDRRNTEAFF	TGTGCCAGCAGTTTGGGGGACAGGAGGAACACTGAAGCTTTCTTT
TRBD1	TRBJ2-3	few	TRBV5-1	CASSETTGGWGTDTQYF	TGCGCCAGCAGCGAAACAACAGGGGGCTGGGGCACAGATACGCAGTATTTT
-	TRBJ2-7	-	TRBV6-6	CASSSLQNYEQYF	TGTGCCAGCAGTTCCCTCCAGAATTACGAGCAGTACTTC
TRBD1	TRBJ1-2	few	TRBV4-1	CASSQGQGLFYGYTF	TGCGCCAGCAGCCAAGGACAGGGGTTATTCTATGGCTACACCTTC
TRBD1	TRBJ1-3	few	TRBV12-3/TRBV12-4	CASSPLQQGPAGNTIYF	TGTGCCAGCAGTCCTCTACAACAGGGGCCCGCTGGAAACACCATATATTTT
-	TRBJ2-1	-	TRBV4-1	CASRLTGATYNEQFF	TGCGCCAGCAGGCTTACGGGAGCTACCTACAATGAGCAGTTCTTC
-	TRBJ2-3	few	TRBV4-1	CASSPRDGSTDTQYF	TGCGCCAGCAGTCCTCGGGACGGGAGCACAGATACGCAGTATTTT
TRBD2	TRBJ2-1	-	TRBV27	CASRGLAVSYNEQFF	TGTGCCAGCAGGGGACTAGCGGTCTCCTACAATGAGCAGTTCTTC
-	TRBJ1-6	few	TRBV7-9	CASSFDSNNSPLHF	TGTGCCAGCAGCTTTGACAGCAATAATTCACCCCTCCACTTT
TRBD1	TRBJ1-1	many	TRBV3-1	CASSLRQGGEAFF	TGTGCCAGCAGCCTTAGACAGGGAGGTGAAGCTTTCTTT
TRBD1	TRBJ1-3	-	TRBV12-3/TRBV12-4	CASRKTGDNTIYF	TGTGCCAGCAGAAAGACAGGGGACAACACCATATATTTT
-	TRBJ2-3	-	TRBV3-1	CASSQGVPPDTQYF	TGTGCCAGCAGCCAGGGAGTCCCCCCAGATACGCAGTATTTT
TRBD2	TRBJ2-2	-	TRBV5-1	CASSFGVLAGNTGELFF	TGCGCCAGCAGCTTCGGTGTACTAGCGGGTAACACCGGGGAGCTGTTTTTT
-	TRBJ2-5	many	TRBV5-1	CASSLDGTQQETQYF	TGCGCCAGCAGCTTAGATGGTACCCAACAAGAGACCCAGTACTTC
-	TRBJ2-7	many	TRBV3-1	CASSQAGGYEQYF	TGTGCCAGCAGCCAAGCTGGGGGCTACGAGCAGTACTTC
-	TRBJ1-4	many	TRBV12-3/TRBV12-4	CASSLNEKLFF	TGTGCCAGCAGTTTAAATGAAAAACTGTTTTTT
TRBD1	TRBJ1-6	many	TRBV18	CASSPGTEGNSPLHF	TGTGCCAGCTCACCAGGGACAGAGGGGAACTCACCCCTCCACTTT